These T cell receptor beta chains were read from a single sample in a study of shared clonotypes between healthy human individuals. The method was immunoSEQ multiplex PCR; TCRdb's version includes in-frame clones alone and lacks a portion of them. Here the sample spans about a million clones, roughly 80% being singletons. Input material: memory CD4+ T cells from PBMCs. These receptors all come from a young man in good health. Some clones in this sample may be carry-over from other donors' samples. Each CDR3 is given with its conserved first and last residue. The D gene is left open where the match is weak.

V: TRBV30; J: TRBJ1-6; D: .; DNA: TGTGCCTGGAGTGTACGGGGAAGGGGAAGAGGGTCACCCCTCCACTTT; CDR3: CAWSVRGRGRGSPLHF
V: TRBV28; J: TRBJ1-2; D: .; DNA: TGTGCCAGCAGTTTTGAGTACTATGGCTACACCTTC; CDR3: CASSFEYYGYTF
V: TRBV27; J: TRBJ1-2; D: .; DNA: TGTGCCAGCAGTCGATTTCCCGGTTATGGCTACACCTTC; CDR3: CASSRFPGYGYTF
V: TRBV11-2; J: TRBJ1-1; D: .; DNA: TGTGCCAGCAGCTTTGCGGGGACGTCCTACACTGAAGCTTTCTTT; CDR3: CASSFAGTSYTEAFF
V: TRBV7-9; J: TRBJ2-6; D: .; DNA: TGTGCCAGCAGCCTAGGGGGGCCTGGGGCCAACGTCCTGACTTTC; CDR3: CASSLGGPGANVLTF
V: TRBV9; J: TRBJ2-7; D: TRBD2; DNA: TGTGCCAGCAGCCCCCGAGGGCGGGAGGGCCGGTGGGAGCAGTACTTC; CDR3: CASSPRGREGRWEQYF
V: TRBV7-9; J: TRBJ1-1; D: .; DNA: TGTGCCAGCAGCCCACCCCCCGGGACGGGTAACACTGAAGCTTTCTTT; CDR3: CASSPPPGTGNTEAFF
V: TRBV28; J: TRBJ2-1; D: .; DNA: TGTGCCAGCAGTTTATTGCAAGGTGAGCAGTTCTTC; CDR3: CASSLLQGEQFF
V: TRBV5-1; J: TRBJ2-5; D: .; DNA: TGCGCCAGCAGCTTGCTAGCCGGGGAGACCCAGTACTTC; CDR3: CASSLLAGETQYF
V: TRBV7-2; J: TRBJ2-3; D: TRBD2; DNA: TGTGCCAGCAGCTCCCGCCCCCTTAGCGGGAGGGGCACAGATACGCAGTATTTT; CDR3: CASSSRPLSGRGTDTQYF
V: TRBV5-5; J: TRBJ2-5; D: .; DNA: TGTGCCAGCAGCTTGAACAGACAAGAGACCCAGTACTTC; CDR3: CASSLNRQETQYF